Presented here are 24 T cell receptor beta chains from one specimen sequenced in a study of cytomegalovirus exposure and HLA in healthy donors. The PCR made use of 60 Vbeta and 13 Jbeta primers. Profiled with immunoSEQ multiplex PCR; TCRdb holds only in-frame clones, not every one. Of 100,000 to 130,000 clones listed, under 85% are singletons. Sequencing was done on a sample of PBMCs. The receptors were gathered from a male donor in good health and CMV-seronegative.

The CDR3 spells CASSDHYQGGLFF. CDR3 nucleotide sequence: TGTGCCAGCAGTGACCATTATCAGGGTGGGCTGTTTTTT. The gene calls are TRBV25-1 and TRBJ1-4; D might be TRBD1 (5 bases). The CDR3 spans 13 residues. Between the trimmed V and J ends, which lost 3 bases and 14 bases, there was a span of 16 bases. The germline CDR1 and CDR2 sequences are MGHDK and SYGVNS.

The chain couples TRBV27 to TRBJ1-5; a weak D match, TRBD1 (6 bases). The germline V gene has CDR1 MNHEY and CDR2 SMNVEV (reference sequence). The V end was cut by 0 bases, the J end by 5 bases, with 11 bases between. This CDR3 has 15 amino acids. The CDR3: CASSLSTGKYQPQHF. The CDR3 bases are TGTGCCAGCAGTTTATCAACAGGGAAGTATCAGCCCCAGCATTTT.

The rearrangement links TRBV28 to TRBJ1-5; the D is unclear. The V gene's germline CDR1 is MDHEN and CDR2 SYDVKM. The CDR3 covers 11 residues. V was pared by 3 bases and J by 7 bases, with 4 bases between. In nucleotides, the CDR3 is TGTGCCAGCAGTTTTCGGCAGCCCCAGCATTTT. Translation: CASSFRQPQHF.

This clone showed up just once. This chain links TRBV7-8 with TRBJ2-7, with TRBD2 as a possible D gene (5 bases). The V and J ends lost 2 bases and 3 bases respectively, with 14 bases between them. Germline CDR1 and CDR2: SGHVS and FQNEAQ. CDR3 length equals 15 residues. CDR3 nucleotides: TGTGCCAGCAGCTTATCGGTTGCGGGCGTCTACGAGCAGTACTTC. This codes for CASSLSVAGVYEQYF.

This clone was recorded once. This chain uses TRBV2 with TRBJ1-5; 7 positions match TRBD1. Germline lookup yields CDR1 SNHLY and CDR2 FYNNEI. V was pared by 5 bases and J by 2 bases, with 6 bases of the junction left unmatched. The CDR3 is made up of 15 amino acids. This CDR3 is CASSSDRMGNQPQHF. The CDR3 coding sequence is TGTGCCAGCAGTTCGGACAGGATGGGCAATCAGCCCCAGCATTTT.

The rearrangement links TRBV28 to TRBJ2-6, with D unclear. Germline CDR1 and CDR2: MDHEN and SYDVKM. The CDR3 covers 14 residues. V shed 10 bases and J shed 0 bases, with 10 bases lying between them. The CDR3 is CATRDNSGANVLTF. In nucleotides, the CDR3 is TGTGCCACCCGCGACAACTCTGGGGCCAACGTCCTGACTTTC.

There are a few counts of this clone. V gene TRBV7-9 combines with J gene TRBJ2-7, with D possibly being TRBD1 (6 bases). CDR1 and CDR2 (germline): SEHNR, FQNEAQ (reference sequence). Trimming removed 6 bases at V and 2 bases at J, with 14 bases between. CDR3 length equals 14 residues. CDR3 nucleotide sequence: TGTGCCAGCAGGACTGAGGGGGTCGCCTACGAGCAGTACTTC. It codes for CASRTEGVAYEQYF.

V and J are TRBV2 and TRBJ2-1; maybe TRBD2 (6 bases). Germline V gene sequence: CDR1 SNHLY, CDR2 FYNNEI. CDR3 length: 16 residues. V was pared by 3 bases and J by 0 bases, with 12 bases between. The CDR3 region is CASSDFGGSSYNEQFF. DNA for the CDR3: TGTGCCAGCAGTGACTTCGGGGGTAGCTCCTACAATGAGCAGTTCTTC. The entire variable domain, with the rest obtained from reference TRBV2 and TRBJ2-1, is as follows: EPEVTQTPSHQVTQMGQEVILRCVPISNHLYFYWYRQILGQKVEFLVSFYNNEISEKSEIFDDQFSVERPDGSNFTLKIRSTKLEDSAMYFCASSDFGGSSYNEQFFGPGTRLTVL.

In this sample, this clone turned up a few times. The chain joins TRBV5-4 to TRBJ2-7; the D gene is possibly TRBD1 (6 bases). Germline CDR1 reads SGHNT; CDR2 reads YYREEE (reference sequence). V gave up 0 bases and J gave up 0 bases, with 13 bases separating them. The CDR3 length is 16 residues. CDR3 coding DNA: TGTGCCAGCAGCTTGGGCCAAATGACAGGCTCCTACGAGCAGTACTTC. Its protein is CASSLGQMTGSYEQYF.

This chain connects TRBV19 to TRBJ2-1, with TRBD1 matching 7 bases. The CDR3 sequence is 16 residues long. The trim removed 5 bases at V and 3 bases at J, leaving 10 bases unmatched. The germline V gene has CDR1 LNHDA and CDR2 SQIVND (reference sequence). The CDR3 loop reads CASSHPGQRGYNEQFF. For the CDR3, the DNA is TGTGCCAGTAGTCATCCGGGACAGCGTGGCTACAATGAGCAGTTCTTC. Filled out from reference TRBV19 and TRBJ2-1, the complete variable domain reads DGGITQSPKYLFRKEGQNVTLSCEQNLNHDAMYWYRQDPGQGLRLIYYSQIVNDFQKGDIAEGYSVSREKKESFPLTVTSAQKNPTAFYLCASSHPGQRGYNEQFFGPGTRLTVL.

V gene TRBV12-1 combines with J gene TRBJ2-7; the D call of TRBD2 is as the table states it, not checked on the DNA. TRBV12-1 is a pseudogene locus. CDR3 size: 17 residues. The CDR3 loop is CASSFPDFSNLSYEQYF. In DNA, the CDR3 is TGTGCCAGCAGCTTCCCGGACTTCTCCAACCTCTCCTACGAGCAGTACTTC.

Only a few counts were recorded for this clone. The chain has TRBV2 and TRBJ1-5; 11 nucleotides agree with TRBD1. The CDR3 totals 15 residues. With V trimmed by 6 bases and J by 5 bases, 6 bases remained unmatched. Germline CDR1 and CDR2: SNHLY and FYNNEI. This chain's CDR3 is CASRYGQGAYQPQHF. The CDR3 nucleotides read TGTGCCAGCAGATACGGACAGGGGGCCTATCAGCCCCAGCATTTT.

This clone was seen more than once but under ten times. This chain connects TRBV30 to TRBJ2-7; maybe TRBD2 (6 bases). Trimming cost V 0 bases and J 3 bases, with 12 bases left between them. The V gene's germline CDR1 is GTSNPN and CDR2 SVGIG (reference sequence). The CDR3 length is 14 residues. CDR3 DNA sequence: TGTGCCTGGAGTGTAGGCGGGAATAACTACGAGCAGTACTTC. It is translated as CAWSVGGNNYEQYF.

This clone was observed a few times. The chain recombines TRBV10-2 with TRBJ2-4, with D possibly TRBD2 on 6 matching bases. V dropped 3 bases and J dropped 1 base, with 22 bases sitting between them. The CDR3 runs to 19 residues. Germline V gene data show CDR1 as WSHSY and CDR2 as SAAADI. CDR3: CASSELEGGGVGAKNIQYF. CDR3 sequence (DNA): TGCGCCAGCAGTGAATTGGAGGGAGGAGGGGTAGGGGCCAAAAACATTCAGTACTTC.

The chain uses TRBV27 and TRBJ1-1; D remains unclear. The CDR3 has 18 residues. Trimming cost V 7 bases and J 4 bases, with 28 bases left between them. Per germline, CDR1 MNHEY and CDR2 SMNVEV (reference sequence). The CDR3 DNA sequence: TGTGCCAGCAACCTTAGGAGGGTCCGGAGCGGAATAATCACTGAAGCTTTCTTT. Translated, it gives CASNLRRVRSGIITEAFF.

The rearrangement joins TRBV2 to TRBJ1-3; D gene ambiguous. This CDR3 spans 13 amino acids. V was trimmed by 6 bases and J by 0 bases, leaving 6 bases between them. Germline CDR1 SNHLY, CDR2 FYNNEI. CDR3 amino acids: CASSSHSGNTIYF. The CDR3, as DNA: TGTGCCAGCAGCTCACACTCTGGAAACACCATATATTTT.

This chain links TRBV19 with TRBJ1-2; TRBD1 matches 7 bases. V was pared by 5 bases and J by 2 bases, with 2 bases of the junction left unmatched. The CDR3 covers 13 residues. The V gene's germline CDR1 is LNHDA and CDR2 SQIVND (reference sequence). Here the CDR3 DNA reads TGTGCCAGTAGTGTGGACAGGAACTATGGCTACACCTTC. Translating gives CASSVDRNYGYTF.

This sequence joins TRBV6-5 and TRBJ1-5, with a weak D call TRBD1 (5 bases). Germline CDR1 and CDR2: MNHEY and SVGAGI. The V and J ends lost 2 bases and 7 bases respectively, with 12 bases between them. This CDR3 comprises 14 residues. CDR3 nucleotide sequence: TGTGCCAGCAGTTACGGGGGGATAGGCCAGCCCCAGCATTTT. Translating gives CASSYGGIGQPQHF.

Here the CDR3 reads CASSEEADYSNQPQHF. The CDR3 nucleotides read TGTGCCAGCAGTGAAGAAGCGGACTATAGCAATCAGCCCCAGCATTTT. This chain connects TRBV6-1 to TRBJ1-5; D not certain. V was shortened by 1 base and J by 0 bases, with 10 bases between the two germline ends. The CDR3 runs 16 residues. CDR1 is MNHNS and CDR2 is SASEGT in the germline V gene.

CDR3 bases: TGTGCCAGTAGTATAGGGGCGGGCTCCTACGAGCAGTACTTC. Its protein is CASSIGAGSYEQYF. The V gene is TRBV19, the J gene TRBJ2-7, with D possibly matching TRBD2 (5 bases). Trimming shortened V by 1 base and J by 0 bases, and 7 bases separated the two germline ends. This CDR3 spans 14 amino acids. Germline V gene sequence: CDR1 LNHDA, CDR2 SQIVND (reference sequence).

The chain links TRBV11-2 to TRBJ1-1; no clear D. From germline, CDR1 is SGHAT and CDR2 FQNNGV. There are 11 residues in the CDR3. Deletions cut 1 base from V and 6 bases from J, with 3 bases between. Here the CDR3 DNA reads TGTGCCAGCAGCTTAGGGCCTGAAGCTTTCTTT. Translation gives CASSLGPEAFF.

The chain joins TRBV7-9 to TRBJ2-7, with 12 bases fitting TRBD1. V lost 5 bases, J lost 7 bases, and 15 bases stayed unmatched. The CDR3 totals 17 residues. Germline loops: CDR1 SEHNR, CDR2 FQNEAQ (reference sequence). The CDR3 bases are TGTGCCAGCAGCCCCGGGACAGGGGGCTTCGAAGGTCTGGAGCAGTACTTC. As protein: CASSPGTGGFEGLEQYF.

The chain recombines TRBV5-6 with TRBJ2-7; D not resolved. The V end lost 4 bases, the J end lost 6 bases, and 8 bases lay between the germline ends. CDR3 length: 11 amino acids. Germline lookup yields CDR1 SGHDT and CDR2 YYEEEE. The DNA of the CDR3 is TGTGCCAGCAGCGGCCCGGGCGAGCAGTACTTC. Protein: CASSGPGEQYF.

This clone was seen once. The chain has TRBV28 and TRBJ1-4; 8 bases align to TRBD1. Trimming at V came to 5 bases and at J to 8 bases, leaving 10 bases not matched to a gene. CDR3 length equals 15 residues. Germline V lookup: CDR1 MDHEN, CDR2 SYDVKM. The CDR3 sequence is CASSKTGDGGEKLFF. The CDR3 coding sequence is TGTGCCAGCAGTAAGACAGGGGACGGCGGGGAAAAACTGTTTTTT.